The 6 T cell receptor beta chains listed next were all sequenced from one sample in a study of CD8 T cells in Susac syndrome. An input of about 0.5 to 1 ug of RNA was subjected to reverse transcription using random hexamers. Each CDR3 protein gets one entry after TCRdb re-called the immunoSEQ multiplex PCR reads with MiXCR. The data hold a few hundred thousand distinct CDR3 sequences, with 95% observed a single time. The sequenced sample consisted of CD4+ T cells from PBMCs. The receptor set was obtained from a human donor with multiple sclerosis.

The V call is TRBV7-2, the J call TRBJ2-5; D call uncertain. Germline V gene data show CDR1 as SGHTA and CDR2 as FQGNSA. V dropped 11 bases and J dropped 5 bases, with 15 bases sitting between them. This CDR3 is built from 12 residues. As DNA, the CDR3 is TGTGCCGGGGAAAGGGATCGGGAGACCCAGTACTTC. It encodes CAGERDRETQYF.

The chain employs TRBV30 and TRBJ1-2, with D uncertain. V was clipped by 5 bases and J by 3 bases, with 13 bases between them. This CDR3 comprises 13 residues. Germline values: CDR1 GTSNPN, CDR2 SVGIG (reference sequence). Written as DNA, the CDR3 is TGTGCCTGGGCCCTCGGGCGGGACTATGGCTACACCTTC. Translation: CAWALGRDYGYTF. Full variable domain (outside the CDR3, taken from reference TRBV30 and TRBJ1-2): SQTIHQWPATLVQPVGSPLSLECTVEGTSNPNLYWYRQAAGRGLQLLFYSVGIGQISSEVPQNLSASRPQDRQFILSSKKLLLSDSGFYLCAWALGRDYGYTFGSGTRLTVV.

The chain recombines TRBV7-8 with TRBJ2-4, with D unresolved. The germline V and J ends were trimmed by 4 bases and 0 bases, with 10 bases remaining between them. The CDR3 has 15 amino acids. Germline V gene lookup returns CDR1 SGHVS and CDR2 FQNEAQ. The CDR3 here is CASSWAVQAKNIQYF. The CDR3 coding sequence is TGTGCCAGCAGCTGGGCAGTCCAAGCCAAAAACATTCAGTACTTC.

The chain has TRBV7-9 and TRBJ1-1; 7 bases match TRBD1. CDR1 and CDR2 (germline): SEHNR, FQNEAQ (reference sequence). The V gene end was trimmed by 7 bases and the J gene end by 1 base; junction bases not matched to a gene: 9. This CDR3 is built from 15 residues. The CDR3 DNA is TGTGCCAGCACCACTAAGGGACAGACGAACACTGAAGCTTTCTTT. Translation gives CASTTKGQTNTEAFF. Variable domain in full (rest from reference TRBV7-9 and TRBJ1-1): DTGVSQNPRHKITKRGQNVTFRCDPISEHNRLYWYRQTLGQGPEFLTYFQNEAQLEKSRLLSDRFSAERPKGSFSTLEIQRTEQGDSAMYLCASTTKGQTNTEAFFGQGTRLTVV.

The J gene is TRBJ2-1, the V gene TRBV29-1, with TRBD2 identical over 12 bases. Trimming cost V 7 bases and J 2 bases; bases outside gene matches: 6. The germline V gene has CDR1 SQVTM and CDR2 ANQGSEA. The CDR3 covers 15 residues. CDR3 sequence: CSGARLAGAYNEQFF. In DNA form, the CDR3 reads TGCAGCGGGGCCCGACTAGCGGGGGCCTACAATGAGCAGTTCTTC.

The CDR3 is CSIRKGSNQPQHF. Written as DNA, the CDR3 is TGCAGCATACGGAAGGGCAGCAATCAGCCCCAGCATTTT. The V call is TRBV29-1, the J call TRBJ1-5; D is undetermined. Per the germline V gene, CDR1 is SQVTM and CDR2 is ANQGSEA. V was cut by 8 bases and J by 1 base, with 12 bases left in between. This CDR3 is built from 13 residues.